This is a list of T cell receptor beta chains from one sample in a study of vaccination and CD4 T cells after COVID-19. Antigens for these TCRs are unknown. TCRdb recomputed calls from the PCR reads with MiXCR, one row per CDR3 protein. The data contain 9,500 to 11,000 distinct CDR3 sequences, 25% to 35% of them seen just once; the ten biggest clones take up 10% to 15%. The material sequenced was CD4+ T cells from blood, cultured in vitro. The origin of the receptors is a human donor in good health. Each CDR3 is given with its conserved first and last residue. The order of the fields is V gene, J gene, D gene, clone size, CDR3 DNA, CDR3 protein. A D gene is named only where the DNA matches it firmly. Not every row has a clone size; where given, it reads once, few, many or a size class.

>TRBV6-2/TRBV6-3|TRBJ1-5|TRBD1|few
TGTGCCAGCAGTTATTACAGGGGGGATCAGCCCCAGCATTTT
CASSYYRGDQPQHF
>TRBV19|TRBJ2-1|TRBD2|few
TGTGCGAGTACAACCAGCGGGGCCCCCTACAATGAGCAGTTCTTC
CASTTSGAPYNEQFF
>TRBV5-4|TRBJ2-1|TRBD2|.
TGTGCCAGCAGCTTGGTCGGAGCGGGGAGCTCCTACAATGAGCAGTTCTTC
CASSLVGAGSSYNEQFF
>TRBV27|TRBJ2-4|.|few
TGTGCCAGCAGTATCGGGGGGCGGGACATTCAGTACTTC
CASSIGGRDIQYF
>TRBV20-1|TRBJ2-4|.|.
TGCAGTGCCCTACTTCGGGGAAACATTCAGTACTTC
CSALLRGNIQYF
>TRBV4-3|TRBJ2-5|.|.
TGCGCCAGCAGCCAAACGGAAGGTGCGGCCCAGTACTTC
CASSQTEGAAQYF
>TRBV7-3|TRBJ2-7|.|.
TGTGCCAGCAGCTTAGCGATTCAATACGAGCAGTACTTC
CASSLAIQYEQYF
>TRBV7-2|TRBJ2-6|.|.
TGTGCCAGCAGCTCCAGAAGCTCTGGGGCCAACGTCCTGACTTTC
CASSSRSSGANVLTF
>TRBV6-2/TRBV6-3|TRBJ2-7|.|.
TGTGCCAGCAGCGGGACGTGGGGGCGCAACGAGCAGTACTTC
CASSGTWGRNEQYF
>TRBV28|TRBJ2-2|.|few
TGTGCCAGCAGGCCCTGGGGCGGAGTGAACACCGGGGAGCTGTTTTTT
CASRPWGGVNTGELFF
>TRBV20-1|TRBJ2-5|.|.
TGCAGTGCTCAAGGCCCGATGGAAGAGACCCAGTACTTC
CSAQGPMEETQYF
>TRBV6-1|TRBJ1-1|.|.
TGTGCCAGCAATGGCGTGGCAGGCCGACGTAGGTTTGAAGCTTTCTTT
CASNGVAGRRRFEAFF
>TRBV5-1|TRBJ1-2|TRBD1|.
TGCGCCAGCAGCTTGGCCGGTCAGGGGGAGGGCTACACCTTC
CASSLAGQGEGYTF
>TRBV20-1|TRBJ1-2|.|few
TGCAGTGCTAGACAAGGGCCCGATGGCTACACCTTC
CSARQGPDGYTF
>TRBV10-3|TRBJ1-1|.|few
TGTGCCATCACCGGATCAGGCAGGAACACTGAAGCTTTCTTT
CAITGSGRNTEAFF
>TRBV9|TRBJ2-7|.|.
TGTGCCAGCAGCGTATCGCAATCCTACGAGCAGTACTTC
CASSVSQSYEQYF
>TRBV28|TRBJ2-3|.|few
TGTGCCAGCAGATCCAGCACAGATACGCAGTATTTT
CASRSSTDTQYF